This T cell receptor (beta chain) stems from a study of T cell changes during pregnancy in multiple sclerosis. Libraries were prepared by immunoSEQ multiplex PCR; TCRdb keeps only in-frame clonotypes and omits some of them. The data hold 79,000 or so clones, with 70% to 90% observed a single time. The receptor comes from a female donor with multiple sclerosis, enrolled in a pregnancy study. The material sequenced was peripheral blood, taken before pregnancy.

This CDR3 is CASSLGSGISGNTIYF. The CDR3, as DNA: TGTGCCAGCAGCTTGGGGTCAGGAATTTCTGGAAACACCATATATTTT. The chain uses TRBV5-6 and TRBJ1-3; D remains ambiguous. The CDR3 contains 16 residues. The germline CDR1 and CDR2 sequences are SGHDT and YYEEEE. Trimming took off 0 bases at V and 1 base at J, with 11 bases between the two ends.